The T cell receptor beta chain described here comes from a study of CXCR3-negative and CXCR3-positive naive CD8 T cells. TRB cDNA libraries were made by UMI-labeled 5' RACE. TCRdb reprocessed the 5' RACE reads and stores each CDR3 protein as one record, lacking DNA. The record lists around 150,000 distinct CDR3 sequences, of which the ten most abundant hold approximately 0.4%. A word on this clonotype: Its antigen is undetermined.

CDR3 length: 15 amino acids. Per germline, CDR1 PRHDT and CDR2 FYEKMQ (reference sequence). Regarding the study as a whole: Diversity was high in both naive subsets and much lower in memory cells. Most assays were run on fresh PBMCs (CXCR3 expression partially decreased after cryopreservation). Naive CXCR3-negative and CXCR3-positive cells had similar TRBV-TRBJ usage; memory differed. CXCR3-positive naive cells carried more hydrophobic TRB CDR3s than CXCR3-negative naive cells did.

CD45RO-CCR7+CD27+CD95- characterized naive CD8+ T cells. The rearrangement uses TRBV13 and TRBJ2-7; TCRdb indicates TRBD1, and absent DNA this call remains unverified. The TCR was taken from a human donor in good health. Some clones in this sample may be carry-over from other donors' samples. The specimen was naive CXCR3+ CD8+ T cells from blood. As for subset: CD45RO-CCR7+CD27+CD95- naive CD8+ T cells expressing CXCR3 (TNR3+). The chain's CDR3 is CASSFLGANVYEQYF.